This T cell receptor (beta chain) stems from a study of response to subunit inactivated influenza vaccine (dated by TCRdb to 2016 to 2019). A note on the overall study: Deep quantitative T cell receptor repertoire profiling was used in the study to track responses to a trivalent subunit inactivated influenza vaccine. What the study reported, not specific to this receptor: According to the authors, only a limited number of new T cells may be recruited by each seasonal influenza vaccination.

Library creation used RT-PCR. Data came from an Illumina HiSeq 2500. The raw public reads went through TCRdb reprocessing: fastp at Q25, MiXCR clone calling, in-frame beta chains kept. CDR3 protein sequences are deduplicated, and each keeps its most common genes and DNA. Here the sample has about 190,000 distinct CDR3 sequences; approximately 14% occur a single time. Roughly 24% of the sample is held by the ten biggest clonotypes. Per the germline V gene, LGHNA is the CDR1 and YSLEER is the CDR2. V loses 0 bases at its end and J loses 6 bases; junction bases beyond the gene matches: 11. The CDR3 starts with the cysteine, ends with the phenylalanine, and has 18 residues. The CDR3 DNA has 54 bases and is translated from base 1. On this clonotype itself: The target of this receptor is not known. The input lacks base qualities; no much larger clone sits a single base away.

The chain uses TRBV4-3 and TRBJ2-2; 9 junctional bases match TRBD2. Sequenced material: CD8+ T cells sorted from PBMCs, taken roughly 5 days after vaccination. The TCR originated in a man aged 50 or older who received an inactivated influenza vaccine. Donor details come from another sample of the same person, matched by shared clones. The base sequence is TGCGCCAGCAGCCAAGACGTCTATGCGGGGGGGTGGTCCGGGGAGCTGTTTTTT. This codes for CASSQDVYAGGWSGELFF.